This T cell receptor beta chain was identified during a study of shared clonotypes between healthy human individuals. About the research overall: Samples came from two female and a few male donors aged 18 to 49. The study used three CD4 naive, three CD4 memory, two CD8 naive and one CD8 memory plate per donor.

The method was immunoSEQ multiplex PCR; TCRdb's version includes in-frame clones alone and lacks a portion of them. The table lists roughly 2.2 million clones, about nine tenths of them singletons. Germline V gene sequence: CDR1 MRHNA, CDR2 SNTAGT. The CDR3 loop spans 14 amino acids. With 5 bases removed from V and 4 bases from J, the gap between germline ends came to 12 bases. The donors were adults (healthy and HIV-negative) with no recent acute infections or vaccinations. Remarks on this clone: The target antigen is unknown.

Study findings and constraints: Memory subsets generally showed lower estimated richness than naive subsets.

The sequence was collected from a man in his late teens or twenties in good health. Some clones in this sample may be carry-over from other donors' samples. This sequence joins TRBV6-4 and TRBJ1-3; no firm D call. Source material: naive CD4+ T cells from PBMCs. Subset reported: CD45RA+ positively selected. The CDR3 sequence: CASSSRESGNTIYF. The CDR3 DNA reads TGTGCCAGCAGTTCCCGGGAGTCCGGAAACACCATATATTTT.